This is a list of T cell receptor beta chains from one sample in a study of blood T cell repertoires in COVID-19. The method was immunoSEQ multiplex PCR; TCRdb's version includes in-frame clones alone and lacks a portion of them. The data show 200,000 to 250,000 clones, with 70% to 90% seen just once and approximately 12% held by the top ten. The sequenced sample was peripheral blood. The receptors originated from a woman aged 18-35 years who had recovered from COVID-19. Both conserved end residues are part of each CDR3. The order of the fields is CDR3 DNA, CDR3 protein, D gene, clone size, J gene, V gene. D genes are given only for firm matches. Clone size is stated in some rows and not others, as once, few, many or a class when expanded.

CDR3nt: TGTGCCAGCAGCTTAGACCGGGATACCACTTTTGAGCAGTTCTTC
CDR3aa: CASSLDRDTTFEQFF
d_gene: NA
abundance: NA
j_gene: TRBJ2-1
v_gene: TRBV7-4

CDR3nt: TGTGCCAGCAGTGGCGGGAGAAGAGATACGCAGTATTTT
CDR3aa: CASSGGRRDTQYF
d_gene: TRBD2
abundance: NA
j_gene: TRBJ2-3
v_gene: TRBV2

CDR3nt: TGTGCCAGCAGCTTAGCCGTTAGCGGGTTAAGCACAGATACGCAGTATTTT
CDR3aa: CASSLAVSGLSTDTQYF
d_gene: TRBD2
abundance: NA
j_gene: TRBJ2-3
v_gene: TRBV7-2

CDR3nt: TGTGCCAGCAGTGAGGCGGGGAAGTTTGGTGAAGCTTTCTTT
CDR3aa: CASSEAGKFGEAFF
d_gene: NA
abundance: NA
j_gene: TRBJ1-1
v_gene: TRBV6-1

CDR3nt: TGTGCCAGCAGCTTCGGACAGGGGATGGGTGGCTACACCTTC
CDR3aa: CASSFGQGMGGYTF
d_gene: TRBD1
abundance: NA
j_gene: TRBJ1-2
v_gene: TRBV5-6

CDR3nt: TGTGCCAGCAGTTTTGGGGGGTCCTATGGCTACACCTTC
CDR3aa: CASSFGGSYGYTF
d_gene: NA
abundance: NA
j_gene: TRBJ1-2
v_gene: TRBV28

CDR3nt: TGTGCCAGTAGTATCCCAGGGGTGGCCGGGGAGCTGTTTTTT
CDR3aa: CASSIPGVAGELFF
d_gene: NA
abundance: NA
j_gene: TRBJ2-2
v_gene: TRBV19

CDR3nt: TGTGCCATCTTTCGGCAGGCTCAAGGCTACACCTTC
CDR3aa: CAIFRQAQGYTF
d_gene: NA
abundance: NA
j_gene: TRBJ1-2
v_gene: TRBV10-3

CDR3nt: TGCAGCATCAACCGGGACAGGGCCTCCAATGAGCAGTTCTTC
CDR3aa: CSINRDRASNEQFF
d_gene: TRBD1
abundance: NA
j_gene: TRBJ2-1
v_gene: TRBV29-1

CDR3nt: TGTGCCAGCAGCTTAGATGTAGGGGGCACTGAAGCTTTCTTT
CDR3aa: CASSLDVGGTEAFF
d_gene: NA
abundance: NA
j_gene: TRBJ1-1
v_gene: TRBV11-2

CDR3nt: TGTGCCAGCACGTTAAACGGACAGTTTAACTATGGCTACACCTTC
CDR3aa: CASTLNGQFNYGYTF
d_gene: NA
abundance: NA
j_gene: TRBJ1-2
v_gene: TRBV6-6

CDR3nt: TGTGCCAGCAATACAGGGACATGGGGATCACCCCTCCACTTT
CDR3aa: CASNTGTWGSPLHF
d_gene: NA
abundance: NA
j_gene: TRBJ1-6
v_gene: TRBV28

CDR3nt: TGTGCCTGGAGTGGAGAAAGCGGGAGGGCCTCCGGGGAGCTGTTTTTT
CDR3aa: CAWSGESGRASGELFF
d_gene: TRBD2
abundance: NA
j_gene: TRBJ2-2
v_gene: TRBV30

CDR3nt: TGTGCCAGCAGCCGCAACGGTGACACCATATATTTT
CDR3aa: CASSRNGDTIYF
d_gene: NA
abundance: NA
j_gene: TRBJ1-3
v_gene: TRBV13

CDR3nt: TGTGCCTGGGCGGGGACAGGGCTTGGGCAGCCCCAGCATTTT
CDR3aa: CAWAGTGLGQPQHF
d_gene: TRBD1
abundance: once
j_gene: TRBJ1-5
v_gene: TRBV30

CDR3nt: TGTGCCAGCAGCTTAGGGACAGGGAGCGGGGAGCTGTTTTTT
CDR3aa: CASSLGTGSGELFF
d_gene: TRBD1
abundance: NA
j_gene: TRBJ2-2
v_gene: TRBV11-2

CDR3nt: TGTGCCAGCAGTACGAGACAGGGGAATGGCTACACCTTC
CDR3aa: CASSTRQGNGYTF
d_gene: TRBD1
abundance: NA
j_gene: TRBJ1-2
v_gene: TRBV12-3/TRBV12-4

CDR3nt: TGTGCCAGCAGTCAGACTAGCGGAAAGTTGGGTGATGAGCAGTTCTTC
CDR3aa: CASSQTSGKLGDEQFF
d_gene: TRBD2
abundance: NA
j_gene: TRBJ2-1
v_gene: TRBV6-6

CDR3nt: TGTGCCAGTAGTATAAGGACAGGGGGCGGCTACACCTTC
CDR3aa: CASSIRTGGGYTF
d_gene: TRBD1
abundance: NA
j_gene: TRBJ1-2
v_gene: TRBV19

CDR3nt: TGTGCCAGCAGTGTTGTTGGGCAGGGGAATGAGCAGTTCTTC
CDR3aa: CASSVVGQGNEQFF
d_gene: NA
abundance: NA
j_gene: TRBJ2-1
v_gene: TRBV6-4

CDR3nt: TGTGCCAGCCGCTACCAAACCACAGATACGCAGTATTTT
CDR3aa: CASRYQTTDTQYF
d_gene: NA
abundance: NA
j_gene: TRBJ2-3
v_gene: TRBV6-5

CDR3nt: TGTGCCAGCAGTTGGACAGGCAACTCTGGAAACACCATATATTTT
CDR3aa: CASSWTGNSGNTIYF
d_gene: TRBD1
abundance: few
j_gene: TRBJ1-3
v_gene: TRBV6-7

CDR3nt: TGTGCCAGCAGTGACTCGACAGGGGGCTCCTACGAGCAGTACTTC
CDR3aa: CASSDSTGGSYEQYF
d_gene: TRBD1
abundance: many
j_gene: TRBJ2-7
v_gene: TRBV6-5

CDR3nt: TGTGCCATCAGATCAGGGAACACTGAAGCTTTCTTT
CDR3aa: CAIRSGNTEAFF
d_gene: NA
abundance: NA
j_gene: TRBJ1-1
v_gene: TRBV10-3

CDR3nt: TGTGCCAGCAGCGCGGGACAGGGGGCCTCTGGAAACACCATATATTTT
CDR3aa: CASSAGQGASGNTIYF
d_gene: TRBD1
abundance: NA
j_gene: TRBJ1-3
v_gene: TRBV9

CDR3nt: TGTGCTAGTGGTTTAGAGGTGAACACTGAAGCTTTCTTT
CDR3aa: CASGLEVNTEAFF
d_gene: NA
abundance: NA
j_gene: TRBJ1-1
v_gene: TRBV12-5

CDR3nt: TGTGCCAGCAGCCAAGATGAATTAGCTTTCTTCGCCGGGGAGCTGTTTTTT
CDR3aa: CASSQDELAFFAGELFF
d_gene: NA
abundance: NA
j_gene: TRBJ2-2
v_gene: TRBV3-1/TRBV3-2

CDR3nt: TGTGCCAGCAGCCCGTCCCGGGACATTTACGAGCAGTACTTC
CDR3aa: CASSPSRDIYEQYF
d_gene: NA
abundance: NA
j_gene: TRBJ2-7
v_gene: TRBV7-2

CDR3nt: TGTGCCAGCAGTGAAAGCGCGGCAGGGTACTATGGCTACACCTTC
CDR3aa: CASSESAAGYYGYTF
d_gene: NA
abundance: few
j_gene: TRBJ1-2
v_gene: TRBV25-1

CDR3nt: TGTGCCGGTCGGACTAGCGGGGGCTCTGGGGCCAACGTCCTGACTTTC
CDR3aa: CAGRTSGGSGANVLTF
d_gene: TRBD2
abundance: NA
j_gene: TRBJ2-6
v_gene: TRBV6-6

CDR3nt: TGCGCCAGCAGCTCCCGGGGGACAGACTCTGGAAACACCATATATTTT
CDR3aa: CASSSRGTDSGNTIYF
d_gene: TRBD1
abundance: once
j_gene: TRBJ1-3
v_gene: TRBV5-1

CDR3nt: TGCAGTGCCGCGGGGGACACTGAAGCTTTCTTT
CDR3aa: CSAAGDTEAFF
d_gene: NA
abundance: NA
j_gene: TRBJ1-1
v_gene: TRBV20-1

CDR3nt: TGTGCCAGCAGTTTTACTCGGGACATAACTTATAGCAATCAGCCCCAGCATTTT
CDR3aa: CASSFTRDITYSNQPQHF
d_gene: NA
abundance: few
j_gene: TRBJ1-5
v_gene: TRBV2

CDR3nt: TGTGCCAGTAGTAACAGCCTTAACACTGAAGCTTTCTTT
CDR3aa: CASSNSLNTEAFF
d_gene: NA
abundance: NA
j_gene: TRBJ1-1
v_gene: TRBV19

CDR3nt: TGTGCCAGCAGCTCAAGAGGGGGTCCGGGCTACGAGCAGTACTTC
CDR3aa: CASSSRGGPGYEQYF
d_gene: NA
abundance: NA
j_gene: TRBJ2-7
v_gene: TRBV7-2

CDR3nt: TGTGCCAGCAGCCCACTCGGGGGACAGCAGTTCTTC
CDR3aa: CASSPLGGQQFF
d_gene: NA
abundance: NA
j_gene: TRBJ2-1
v_gene: TRBV13

CDR3nt: TGCAGTGTCAGGGACACTGAAGCTTTCTTT
CDR3aa: CSVRDTEAFF
d_gene: NA
abundance: NA
j_gene: TRBJ1-1
v_gene: TRBV20-1

CDR3nt: TGTGCCAGCTCACCTTTGGGTCCAGGGTGGACTGAAGCTTTCTTT
CDR3aa: CASSPLGPGWTEAFF
d_gene: NA
abundance: NA
j_gene: TRBJ1-1
v_gene: TRBV18

CDR3nt: TGTGCCAGCAGAGAGGGACAGATAAACACTGAAGCTTTCTTT
CDR3aa: CASREGQINTEAFF
d_gene: TRBD1
abundance: NA
j_gene: TRBJ1-1
v_gene: TRBV6-6

CDR3nt: TGTGCCAGCAGCTCCCTTAGCGGGAAGGTTGAGCAGTACTTC
CDR3aa: CASSSLSGKVEQYF
d_gene: TRBD2
abundance: NA
j_gene: TRBJ2-7
v_gene: TRBV11-2

CDR3nt: TGTGCCAGCAGCCTAGCGGGGGCCACAGATACGCAGTATTTT
CDR3aa: CASSLAGATDTQYF
d_gene: TRBD2
abundance: NA
j_gene: TRBJ2-3
v_gene: TRBV6-5

CDR3nt: TGTGCCAGCAGTCCCACGGGACAGGGGTTAGATACGCAGTATTTT
CDR3aa: CASSPTGQGLDTQYF
d_gene: TRBD1
abundance: NA
j_gene: TRBJ2-3
v_gene: TRBV27

CDR3nt: TGTGCCAGCAGTTACGGACAGGGTGGAAACACCATATATTTT
CDR3aa: CASSYGQGGNTIYF
d_gene: TRBD1
abundance: NA
j_gene: TRBJ1-3
v_gene: TRBV6-6

CDR3nt: TGTGCCATCAGTGAATCAGGCTTGACAGGGCGAACTGAAGCTTTCTTT
CDR3aa: CAISESGLTGRTEAFF
d_gene: TRBD1
abundance: NA
j_gene: TRBJ1-1
v_gene: TRBV10-3

CDR3nt: TGCAGCGTTGCAGGCGACAGGGTAAATAATGAAAAACTGTTTTTT
CDR3aa: CSVAGDRVNNEKLFF
d_gene: TRBD1
abundance: NA
j_gene: TRBJ1-4
v_gene: TRBV29-1

CDR3nt: TGTGCCAGCAGCCAGGGACAGGGAACCTACGAGCAGTACTTC
CDR3aa: CASSQGQGTYEQYF
d_gene: TRBD1
abundance: NA
j_gene: TRBJ2-7
v_gene: TRBV7-9

CDR3nt: TGTGCCAGCAGCGTTGGAATCCGGGACAGCTATGGCTACACCTTC
CDR3aa: CASSVGIRDSYGYTF
d_gene: TRBD1
abundance: NA
j_gene: TRBJ1-2
v_gene: TRBV5-6

CDR3nt: TGCGCCAGCACCTGGACAGCGAACACCGGGGAGCTGTTTTTT
CDR3aa: CASTWTANTGELFF
d_gene: NA
abundance: NA
j_gene: TRBJ2-2
v_gene: TRBV5-1

CDR3nt: TGTGCCAGCAGTGAAGGGAGCGGGCAGTTCTTC
CDR3aa: CASSEGSGQFF
d_gene: NA
abundance: NA
j_gene: TRBJ2-1
v_gene: TRBV25-1

CDR3nt: TGCGCCAGCCGACAGGGGACAGACACCATATATTTT
CDR3aa: CASRQGTDTIYF
d_gene: TRBD1
abundance: NA
j_gene: TRBJ1-3
v_gene: TRBV5-1

CDR3nt: TGTGCCAGCAGTTTAGGGGGCAACTATGGCTACACCTTC
CDR3aa: CASSLGGNYGYTF
d_gene: NA
abundance: NA
j_gene: TRBJ1-2
v_gene: TRBV27

CDR3nt: TGTGCCAGCACACAGGGAGACTATGGCTACACCTTC
CDR3aa: CASTQGDYGYTF
d_gene: NA
abundance: few
j_gene: TRBJ1-2
v_gene: TRBV6-5

CDR3nt: TGTGCCACACACCGGGACAGAGATTACAATGAGCAGTTCTTC
CDR3aa: CATHRDRDYNEQFF
d_gene: TRBD1
abundance: NA
j_gene: TRBJ2-1
v_gene: TRBV2

CDR3nt: TGTGCAAGTCGCTTGGGAGCCTTACACGGGACAGTATATGGCTACACCTTC
CDR3aa: CASRLGALHGTVYGYTF
d_gene: NA
abundance: NA
j_gene: TRBJ1-2
v_gene: TRBV12-2

CDR3nt: TGTGCCAGCAGCTTGGTACTAGCGGGAGTCTACGAGCAGTACTTC
CDR3aa: CASSLVLAGVYEQYF
d_gene: TRBD2
abundance: NA
j_gene: TRBJ2-7
v_gene: TRBV5-5

CDR3nt: TGTGCCAGCAGGGACACGGTGAACACTGAAGCTTTCTTT
CDR3aa: CASRDTVNTEAFF
d_gene: NA
abundance: NA
j_gene: TRBJ1-1
v_gene: TRBV7-9

CDR3nt: TGTGCCAGCAGCGTAGCGTCGTTTGCCTACGAGCAGTACTTC
CDR3aa: CASSVASFAYEQYF
d_gene: NA
abundance: NA
j_gene: TRBJ2-7
v_gene: TRBV9

CDR3nt: TGCGCCAGCAGCTTGGTTGGGACAGGGCCAAGTTATGGCTACACCTTC
CDR3aa: CASSLVGTGPSYGYTF
d_gene: TRBD1
abundance: NA
j_gene: TRBJ1-2
v_gene: TRBV5-1

CDR3nt: TGTGCCAGCAGCCAGGGCACAGGGTATGAGGGCACAGATACGCAGTATTTT
CDR3aa: CASSQGTGYEGTDTQYF
d_gene: NA
abundance: NA
j_gene: TRBJ2-3
v_gene: TRBV13

CDR3nt: TGTGCCATCAGCGGCCTAGCGGGTTGGGATACGCAGTATTTT
CDR3aa: CAISGLAGWDTQYF
d_gene: TRBD2
abundance: NA
j_gene: TRBJ2-3
v_gene: TRBV10-3